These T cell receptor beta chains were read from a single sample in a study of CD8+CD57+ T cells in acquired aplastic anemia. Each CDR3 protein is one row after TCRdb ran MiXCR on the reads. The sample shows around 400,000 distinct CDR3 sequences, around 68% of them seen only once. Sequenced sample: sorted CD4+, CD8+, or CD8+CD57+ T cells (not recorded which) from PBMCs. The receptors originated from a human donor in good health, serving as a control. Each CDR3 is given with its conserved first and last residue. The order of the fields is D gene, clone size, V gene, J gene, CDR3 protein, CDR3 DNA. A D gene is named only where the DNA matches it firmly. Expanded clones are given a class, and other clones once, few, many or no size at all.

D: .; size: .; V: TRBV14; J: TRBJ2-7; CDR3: CASSQAVLRAGHQYF; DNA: .
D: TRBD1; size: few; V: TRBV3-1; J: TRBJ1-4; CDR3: CASSQVGGRGEKLFF; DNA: TGTGCCAGCAGCCAAGTAGGGGGCAGGGGTGAAAAACTGTTTTTT
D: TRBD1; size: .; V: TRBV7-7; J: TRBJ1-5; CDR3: CASSPGTGEEHYFF; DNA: TGTGCCAGCAGCCCCGGGACAGGGGAGGAGCACTACTTCTTT
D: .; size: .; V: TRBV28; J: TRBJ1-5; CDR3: CASRTGRVGNQPQHF; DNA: TGTGCCAGCCGTACGGGGAGAGTAGGCAATCAGCCCCAGCATTTT
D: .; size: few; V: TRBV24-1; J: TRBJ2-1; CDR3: CATSSSRGFYNEQFF; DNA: TGTGCCACCAGCTCAAGCAGGGGTTTCTACAATGAGCAGTTCTTC
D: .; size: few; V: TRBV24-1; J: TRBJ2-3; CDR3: CATSDLPGAGSTDTQYF; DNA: TGTGCCACCAGTGATTTACCCGGGGCAGGTTCCACAGATACGCAGTATTTT
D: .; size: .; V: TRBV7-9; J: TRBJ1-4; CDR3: CASSSETEDNANLFF; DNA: TGCGCCAGCAGCTCCGAGACAGAGGATAACGCAAACCTGTTTTTT
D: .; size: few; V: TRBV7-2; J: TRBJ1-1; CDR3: CASSLGIERTEAFF; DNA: TGTGCCAGCAGCTTGGGAATAGAACGAACTGAAGCTTTCTTT
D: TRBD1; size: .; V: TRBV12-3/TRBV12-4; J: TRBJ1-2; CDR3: CASSFGQGLGYTF; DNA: TGTGCCAGCAGTTTCGGACAGGGTTTGGGCTACACCTTC
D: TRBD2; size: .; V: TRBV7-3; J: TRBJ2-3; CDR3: CASSLGAGGGDTQYF; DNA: TGTGCCAGCAGTCTTGGCGCGGGGGGGGGGGATACGCAGTATTTT
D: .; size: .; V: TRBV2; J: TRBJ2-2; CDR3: CASSLTGGGAETQFF; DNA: TGTGCCAGCAGTTTAACCGGAGGTGGGGCCGAGACGCAGTTCTTT
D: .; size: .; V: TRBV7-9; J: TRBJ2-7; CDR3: CASSFAGFHPSILQYF; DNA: .
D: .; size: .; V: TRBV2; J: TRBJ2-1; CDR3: CASSRGGGGNYNQQFF; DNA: TGTGCCAGCAGTAGGGGGGGGGGGGGTAACTACAATCAGCAGTTCTTC
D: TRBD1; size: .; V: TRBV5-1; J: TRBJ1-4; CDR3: CDSSFGICSVNAGGTNEKLFF; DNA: TGCGACAGCAGCTTCGGGATCTGCAGTGTTAACGCAGGGGGAACTAATGAAAAACTGTTTTTT
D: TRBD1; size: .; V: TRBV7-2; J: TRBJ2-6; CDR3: CASSLKGAGKAGANVLTF; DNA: TGTGCCAGCAGCTTAAAGGGGGCAGGGAAAGCTGGGGCCAACGTCCTGACTTTC
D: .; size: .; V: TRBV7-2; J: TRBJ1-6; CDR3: CASSQEQGNSPLHF; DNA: TGTGCCAGCAGCCAAGAGCAGGGCAATTCGCCCCTCCACTTT
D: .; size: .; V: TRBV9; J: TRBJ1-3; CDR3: CASSLGIGGRNEIYF; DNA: TGTGCCAGCAGCTTGGGGATCGGGGGGAGAAACGAGATATATTTT
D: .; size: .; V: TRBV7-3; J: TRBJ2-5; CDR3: CASSPAQGGGTQYF; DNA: TGTGCCAGCAGTCCCGCCCAGGGGGGGGGGACGCAGTACTTC
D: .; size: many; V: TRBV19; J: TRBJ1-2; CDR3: CASFQANNYGYTF; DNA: TGTGCCAGTTTTCAGGCAAATAACTATGGCTACACCTTC
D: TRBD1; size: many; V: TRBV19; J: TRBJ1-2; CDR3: CASSQTGVYGYTF; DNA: TGTGCCAGTAGCCAGACAGGGGTTTATGGCTACACCTTC
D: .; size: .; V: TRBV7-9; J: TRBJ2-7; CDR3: CASSLPPGNTIYHQYF; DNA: TGTGCCAGCAGCTTACCTCCTGGAAACACCATCTATCATCAGTACTTC
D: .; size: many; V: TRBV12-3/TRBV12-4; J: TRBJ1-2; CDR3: CASIQGLANYGYTF; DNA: TGTGCCAGCATTCAGGGACTGGCTAACTATGGCTACACCTTC
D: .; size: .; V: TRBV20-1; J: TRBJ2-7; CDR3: CSARRTDRSSYEQYF; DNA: TGCAGTGCTAGAAGGACCGACAGGAGCTCCTACGAGCAGTACTTC
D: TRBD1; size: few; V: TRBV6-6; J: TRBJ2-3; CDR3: CASSSPGGQAAWDTQYF; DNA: TGTGCCAGCAGTTCACCTGGGGGACAGGCGGCATGGGATACGCAGTATTTT
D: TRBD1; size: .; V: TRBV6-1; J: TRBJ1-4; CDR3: CASSDPGQGNEKLLF; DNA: TGTGCCAGCAGTGACCCGGGACAGGGGAATGAAAAACTACTTTTT
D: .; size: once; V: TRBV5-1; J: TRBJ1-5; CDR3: CASSLAEKRNQPQHF; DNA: TGTGCCAGCAGCTTAGCAGAGAAGAGAAATCAGCCCCAGCATTTT
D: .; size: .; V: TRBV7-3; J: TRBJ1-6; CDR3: CASSFPSGEGPLHF; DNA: TGTGCCAGCAGCTTTCCTAGCGGGGAAGGGCCCCTCCACTTT
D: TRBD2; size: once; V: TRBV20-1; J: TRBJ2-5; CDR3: CSARASRTSGEETQYF; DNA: TGCAGTGCTAGAGCATCCCGGACTAGCGGGGAAGAGACCCAGTACTTC
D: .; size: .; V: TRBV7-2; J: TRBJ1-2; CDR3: CASSLKGGTYTGYTF; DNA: TGTGCCAGCAGCTTGAAGGGGGGCACGTACACCGGGTACACCTTC
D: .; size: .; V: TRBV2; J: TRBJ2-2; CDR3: CASTHKRLTGQLRF; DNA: TGTGCCAGCACCCACAAGCGACTCACCGGACAGCTGCGTTTC
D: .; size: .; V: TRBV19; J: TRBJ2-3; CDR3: CASSKDPGAADTQYF; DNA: TGTGCCAGTAGTAAAGATCCAGGGGCGGCAGATACTCAGTATTTT
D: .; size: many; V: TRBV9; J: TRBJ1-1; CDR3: CASSSSQGPNTEAFF; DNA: TGTGCCAGCAGCTCATCACAGGGCCCTAACACTGAAGCTTTCTTT
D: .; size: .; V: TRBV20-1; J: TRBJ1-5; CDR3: CSARDTPGGAQHF; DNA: TGCAGTGCTAGGGACACTCCCGGGGGGGCCCAGCATTTT
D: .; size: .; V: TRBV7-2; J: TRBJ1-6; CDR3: CASSLENSCLSPLHF; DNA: TGTGCCAGCAGCTTAGAGAACAGTTGTCTATCACCCCTCCACTTT
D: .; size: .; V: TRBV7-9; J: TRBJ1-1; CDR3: CASSLGQASEAFF; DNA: TGTGCCAGCAGCTTAGGCCAAGCTTCTGAAGCTTTCTTT
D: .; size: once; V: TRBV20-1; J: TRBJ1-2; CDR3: CSARGPLATGYTF; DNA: TGCAGTGCTAGAGGTCCCCTTGCCACTGGCTACACCTTC
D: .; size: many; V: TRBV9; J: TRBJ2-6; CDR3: CASSKTLSGANVLTF; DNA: TGTGCCAGCAGTAAGACGCTTTCTGGGGCCAACGTCCTGACTTTC
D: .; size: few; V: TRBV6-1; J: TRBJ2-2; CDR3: CASSDEPGTGELFF; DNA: TGTGCCAGCAGTGACGAACCGGGGACCGGGGAGCTGTTTTTT
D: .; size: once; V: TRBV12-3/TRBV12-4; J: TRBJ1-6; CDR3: CASSLPGGDSPLHF; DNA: TGTGCCAGCAGTTTGCCGGGAGGAGATTCACCCCTCCACTTT
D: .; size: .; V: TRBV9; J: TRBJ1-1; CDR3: CASSVAERGGPEAFF; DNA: TGTGCCAGCAGCGTCGCCGAGCGGGGGGGTCCTGAAGCTTTCTTT